This T cell receptor beta chain was profiled in a study of blood T cell repertoires in COVID-19. Only in-frame clones appear in the TCRdb table, and some are missing; sequencing was by immunoSEQ multiplex PCR. The sample consists of about 180,000 clones, roughly 83% of them appearing once. The receptor's source is a woman between 40 and 50 years old with COVID-19, enrolled during active disease. Sequenced material: peripheral blood.

This CDR3 is CASSLEGTSGFEQYF. The DNA of the CDR3 is TGTGCCAGCAGCTTAGAAGGGACTAGCGGGTTCGAGCAGTACTTC. The J gene is TRBJ2-7, the V gene TRBV7-6; 12 nucleotides line up with TRBD2. This CDR3 is built from 15 residues. Germline V gene lookup returns CDR1 SGHVS and CDR2 FNYEAQ. Trimming removed 1 base from V and 6 bases from J; junction bases left unmatched: 4. Full variable domain (missing parts from reference TRBV7-6 and TRBJ2-7): GAGVSQSPRYKVTKRGQDVALRCDPISGHVSLYWYRQALGQGPEFLTYFNYEAQQDKSGLPNDRFSAERPEGSISTLTIQRTEQRDSAMYRCASSLEGTSGFEQYFGPGTRLTVT.